This TCR beta chain was identified in a study of cytomegalovirus exposure and HLA in healthy donors. Overall study findings and caveats: Using a false discovery rate of 0.05, a later analysis showed that fewer than 20,000 TCR beta sequences were associated with HLA alleles. In vitro checks showed that three CMV-associated chains really do target CMV antigens.

As for this clone: Its antigen remains unidentified.

PCR amplification relied on 60 Vbeta primers (plus 13 Jbeta primers). Profiled with immunoSEQ multiplex PCR; TCRdb holds only in-frame clones, not every one. The table has around 78,000 clones, roughly 72% seen once. The V and J ends lost 5 bases and 4 bases respectively, with 9 bases between them. CDR1 and CDR2 (germline): MNHEY, SVGAGI. The CDR3 totals 13 residues. This chain connects TRBV6-5 to TRBJ1-5; D uncertain. The receptor was derived from a woman between 40 and 50 years old in good health and CMV-seropositive. Material for sequencing was PBMCs. The CDR3 region has the DNA TGTGCCAGCAGTGTTACTATTAATCAGCCCCAGCATTTT. Its protein is CASSVTINQPQHF.